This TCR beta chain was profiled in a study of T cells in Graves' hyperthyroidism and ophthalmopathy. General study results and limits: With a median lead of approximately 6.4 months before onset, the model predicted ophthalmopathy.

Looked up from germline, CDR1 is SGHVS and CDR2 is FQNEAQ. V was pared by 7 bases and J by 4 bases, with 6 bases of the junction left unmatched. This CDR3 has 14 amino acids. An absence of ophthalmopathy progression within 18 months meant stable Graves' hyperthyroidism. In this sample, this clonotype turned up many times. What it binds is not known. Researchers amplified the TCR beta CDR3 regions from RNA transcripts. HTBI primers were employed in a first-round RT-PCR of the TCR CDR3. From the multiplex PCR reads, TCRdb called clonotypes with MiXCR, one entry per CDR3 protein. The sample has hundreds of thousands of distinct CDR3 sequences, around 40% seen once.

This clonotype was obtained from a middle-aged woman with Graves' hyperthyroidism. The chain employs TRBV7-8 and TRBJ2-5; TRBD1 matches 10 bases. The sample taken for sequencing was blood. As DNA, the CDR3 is TGTGCCAGCAACCCGGGACAGGGGAGAGAGACCCAGTACTTC. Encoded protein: CASNPGQGRETQYF.